The present T cell receptor (beta chain) was sequenced within a study of cytomegalovirus exposure and HLA in healthy donors. Findings of the study overall: Later analysis identified several of the most significant clusters that appeared linked to common viral pathogens.

Notes on this clone: Its antigen is unknown.

PCR primers comprised 60 Vbeta and 13 Jbeta primers. Clones were read by immunoSEQ multiplex PCR, and TCRdb kept only the in-frame ones, dropping some. Reported are fewer than 250,000 clones; the ten largest clones contain about 1%. The CDR3 runs 17 residues. The ends lost 3 bases at V and 6 bases at J; junction bases unmatched: 11. CDR1 and CDR2 from the germline V gene are LNHDA and SQIVND (reference sequence). The chain is built from TRBV19 and TRBJ2-2; 9 positions match TRBD2. This TCR was recovered from a woman aged 25 to 39 in good health and CMV-seropositive. The sample consisted of PBMCs. The CDR3 DNA reads as TGTGCCAGTAGTATTGCCTGGGGTAGCGGGAGCGCCGGGGAGCTGTTTTTT. Protein sequence: CASSIAWGSGSAGELFF.